A single sample gave rise to the 4 T cell receptor beta chains below, sequenced in a study of blood T cells in healthy people across ages. Combining a sample-barcoded 5' primer with a J-beta primer mix, a second PCR ran for roughly 7 to 11 cycles. TCRdb reprocessed the 5' RACE reads via MiXCR and lists one record per CDR3 protein. The sample holds more than 1,000,000 distinct CDR3 sequences, approximately 25% seen once. Separately, the same data were catalogued under a study of T cells of mothers and their children.

The sample taken for sequencing was blood. These receptors were taken from a girl aged 2-10 years in good health.

V usage is TRBV5-1 and J usage is TRBJ2-7, with TRBD2 identical over 9 bases. The CDR3 spans 14 residues. J lost 2 bases, V lost 5 bases, and 5 bases had no gene match. In germline, CDR1 is SGHRS, CDR2 YFSETQ. The CDR3 loop is CASSRLAETYEQYF. The CDR3 DNA follows: TGCGCCAGCAGTAGACTAGCGGAGACCTACGAGCAGTACTTC.

The chain combines TRBV29-1 with TRBJ2-7; D gene unclear. Germline CDR1 and CDR2: SQVTM and ANQGSEA. The CDR3 spans 12 residues. V was shortened by 1 base and J by 3 bases, with 7 bases between the two germline ends. The CDR3 spells CSVEGIGYEQYF. The DNA for the CDR3 is TGCAGCGTTGAAGGGATAGGCTACGAGCAGTACTTC.

The chain recombines TRBV29-1 with TRBJ2-5; D gene uncertain. The V and J ends lost 7 bases and 1 base respectively, with 13 bases between them. The V gene's germline CDR1 is SQVTM and CDR2 ANQGSEA. The CDR3 contains 13 residues. The CDR3 nucleotides read TGCAGCGCCTTCGGCTACCTCCAAGAGACCCAGTACTTC. Protein: CSAFGYLQETQYF.

The V gene is TRBV27, the J gene TRBJ1-2; 8 nucleotides line up with TRBD1. This CDR3 spans 16 amino acids. V lost 0 bases to trimming and J lost 8 bases; unmatched junction nucleotides: 11. Germline V gene sequence: CDR1 MNHEY, CDR2 SMNVEV (reference sequence). The CDR3 loop reads CASSLSSGTGRRGYTF. The CDR3 DNA sequence: TGTGCCAGCAGTTTATCGAGCGGGACAGGAAGGCGAGGCTACACCTTC.